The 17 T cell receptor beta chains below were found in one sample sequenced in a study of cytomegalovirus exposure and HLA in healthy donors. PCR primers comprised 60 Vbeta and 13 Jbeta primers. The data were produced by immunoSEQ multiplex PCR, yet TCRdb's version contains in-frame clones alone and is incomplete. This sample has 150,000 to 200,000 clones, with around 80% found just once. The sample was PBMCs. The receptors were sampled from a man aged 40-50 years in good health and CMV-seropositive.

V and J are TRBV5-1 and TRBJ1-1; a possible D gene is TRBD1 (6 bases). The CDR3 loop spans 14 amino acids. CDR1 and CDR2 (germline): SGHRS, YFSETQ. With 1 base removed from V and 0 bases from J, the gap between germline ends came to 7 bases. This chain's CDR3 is CASSLKGVNTEAFF. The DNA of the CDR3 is TGCGCCAGCAGCTTGAAGGGGGTGAACACTGAAGCTTTCTTT.

The CDR3 DNA sequence: TGCGCCAGCAGCTTGATGGGAGCCCAATCTGGAAACACCATATATTTT. It encodes CASSLMGAQSGNTIYF. The rearrangement joins TRBV5-1 to TRBJ1-3; no reliable D call. The CDR3 totals 16 residues. Germline loops: CDR1 SGHRS, CDR2 YFSETQ. Trimming removed 1 base from V and 1 base from J, with 12 bases in between.

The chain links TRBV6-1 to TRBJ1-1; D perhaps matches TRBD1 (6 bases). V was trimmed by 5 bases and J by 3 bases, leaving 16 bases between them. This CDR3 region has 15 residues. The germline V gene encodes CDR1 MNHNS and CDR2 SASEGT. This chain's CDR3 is CASSPLTTGYTEAFF. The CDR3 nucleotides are TGTGCCAGCAGTCCCCTCACGACAGGATACACTGAAGCTTTCTTT.

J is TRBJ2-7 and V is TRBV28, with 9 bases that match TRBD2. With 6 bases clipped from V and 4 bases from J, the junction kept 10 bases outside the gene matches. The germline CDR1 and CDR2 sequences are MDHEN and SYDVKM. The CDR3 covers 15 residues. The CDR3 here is CASSVSSGERYEQYF. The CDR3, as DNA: TGTGCCAGCAGCGTGTCTAGCGGGGAGAGGTACGAGCAGTACTTC.

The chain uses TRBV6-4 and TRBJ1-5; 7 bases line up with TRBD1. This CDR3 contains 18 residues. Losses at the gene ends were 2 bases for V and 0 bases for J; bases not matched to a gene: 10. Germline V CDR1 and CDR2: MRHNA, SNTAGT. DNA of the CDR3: TGTGCCAGCAGTGACCAAGTGGACAGGCGTAATAGCAATCAGCCCCAGCATTTT. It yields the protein CASSDQVDRRNSNQPQHF.

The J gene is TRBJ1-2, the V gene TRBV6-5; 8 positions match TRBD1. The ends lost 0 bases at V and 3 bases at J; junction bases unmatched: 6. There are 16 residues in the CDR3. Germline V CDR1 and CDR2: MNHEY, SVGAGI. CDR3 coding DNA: TGTGCCAGCAGTTACTCCCCAGGGGGCCTCGACTATGGCTACACCTTC. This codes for CASSYSPGGLDYGYTF.

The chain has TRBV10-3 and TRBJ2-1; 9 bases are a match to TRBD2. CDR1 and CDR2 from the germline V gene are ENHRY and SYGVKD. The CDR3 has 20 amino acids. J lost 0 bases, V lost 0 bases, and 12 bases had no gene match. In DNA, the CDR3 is TGTGCCATCAGTGAGTCGACTCAAAGCGGGAGGCCCAGCTCCTACAATGAGCAGTTCTTC. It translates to CAISESTQSGRPSSYNEQFF.

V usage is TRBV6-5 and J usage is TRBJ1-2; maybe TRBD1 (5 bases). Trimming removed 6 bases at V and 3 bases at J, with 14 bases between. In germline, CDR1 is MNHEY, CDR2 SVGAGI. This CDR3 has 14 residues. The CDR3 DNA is TGTGCCAGCAGCCGCGGGGCGGGTCACTATGGCTACACCTTC. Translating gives CASSRGAGHYGYTF.

The CDR3: CASSAPRGEKLFF. The CDR3 nucleotides read TGTGCCAGCAGCGCACCCCGCGGTGAAAAACTGTTTTTT. The gene calls are TRBV7-2 and TRBJ1-4; no clear D gene. The V end was cut by 5 bases, the J end by 7 bases, with 11 bases between. In germline, CDR1 is SGHTA, CDR2 FQGNSA. The CDR3 consists of 13 residues.

CDR3 residues: CASSQSTGSYEQYF. The CDR3 DNA reads as TGTGCCAGCTCACAATCGACAGGGAGCTACGAGCAGTACTTC. This chain uses TRBV18 with TRBJ2-7, with 7 positions matching TRBD1. CDR3 length equals 14 residues. The V and J ends lost 4 bases and 3 bases, in that order; junction bases with no gene match: 6. CDR1 is KGHSH and CDR2 is LQKENI in the germline V gene.

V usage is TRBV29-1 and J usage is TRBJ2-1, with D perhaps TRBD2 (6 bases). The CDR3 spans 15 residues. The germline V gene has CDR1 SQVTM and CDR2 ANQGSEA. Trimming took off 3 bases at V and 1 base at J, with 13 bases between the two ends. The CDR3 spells CSVDSRRGSYNEQFF. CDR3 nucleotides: TGCAGCGTTGATAGTCGGCGGGGATCCTACAATGAGCAGTTCTTC.

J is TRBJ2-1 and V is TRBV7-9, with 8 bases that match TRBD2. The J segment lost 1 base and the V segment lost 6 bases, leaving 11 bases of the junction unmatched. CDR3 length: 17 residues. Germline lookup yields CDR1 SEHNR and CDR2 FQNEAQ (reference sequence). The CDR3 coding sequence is TGTGCCAGCAGTTGGAGTGGTCTAGCGGGTTCCTACAATGAGCAGTTCTTC. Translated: CASSWSGLAGSYNEQFF.

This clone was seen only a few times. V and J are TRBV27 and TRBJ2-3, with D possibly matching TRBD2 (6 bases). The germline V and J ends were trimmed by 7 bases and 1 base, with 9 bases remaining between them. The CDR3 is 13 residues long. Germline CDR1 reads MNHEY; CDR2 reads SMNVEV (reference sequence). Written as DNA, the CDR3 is TGTGCCAGCAAAGCTAGCGGCACAGATACGCAGTATTTT. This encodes CASKASGTDTQYF.

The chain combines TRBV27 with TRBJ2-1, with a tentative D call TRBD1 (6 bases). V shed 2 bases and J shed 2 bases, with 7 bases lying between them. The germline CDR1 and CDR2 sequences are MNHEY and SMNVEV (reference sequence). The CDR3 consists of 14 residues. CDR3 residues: CASSLGGPYNEQFF. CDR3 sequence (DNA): TGTGCCAGCAGTTTAGGGGGCCCCTACAATGAGCAGTTCTTC.

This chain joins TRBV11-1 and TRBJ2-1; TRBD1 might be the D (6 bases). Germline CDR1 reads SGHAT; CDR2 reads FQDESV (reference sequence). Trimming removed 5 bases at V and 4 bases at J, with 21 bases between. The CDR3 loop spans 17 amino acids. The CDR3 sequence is CASSPATLGQSYNEQFF. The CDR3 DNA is TGTGCCAGCAGCCCCGCGACCCTCGGACAGTCTTACAATGAGCAGTTCTTC.

In DNA, the CDR3 is TGTGCCAGCAGTGAGGGGACAGGGTCGCCTCCCCTCCACTTT. Translated: CASSEGTGSPPLHF. The gene calls are TRBV6-1 and TRBJ1-6; 9 bases align to TRBD1. Germline V gene lookup returns CDR1 MNHNS and CDR2 SASEGT. This CDR3 is built from 14 residues. J gave up 13 bases and V 3 bases, and 7 bases lay outside the gene matches.

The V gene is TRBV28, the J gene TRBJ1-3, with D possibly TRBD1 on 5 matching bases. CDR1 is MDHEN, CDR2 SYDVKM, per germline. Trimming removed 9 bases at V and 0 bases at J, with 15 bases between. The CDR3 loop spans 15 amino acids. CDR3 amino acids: CASTGAGGSGNTIYF. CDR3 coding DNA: TGTGCCAGTACGGGAGCCGGGGGCTCTGGAAACACCATATATTTT.